These T cell receptor beta chains were read from a single sample in a study of T cell responses to AZD1222 COVID-19 vaccine. Assay used: immunoSEQ multiplex PCR; TCRdb lists only in-frame clones, some missing. The table shows approximately 140,000 clones, with around 91% occurring only once. This sample comprised peripheral blood, obtained on day 0 of AZD1222 vaccination. These TCRs come from an adult in good health. CDR3s include the opening cysteine and the closing phenylalanine or tryptophan. Fields, in order: clone size, V gene, D gene, J gene, CDR3 protein, CDR3 DNA. A D gene is named only where the DNA matches it firmly. Expanded clones get a size class; other rows say once, few or many, or leave the size out.

.	TRBV20-1	TRBD2	TRBJ2-1	CSAPQRGQFF	TGCAGTGCTCCCCAGCGGGGGCAGTTCTTC
few	TRBV6-1	.	TRBJ2-6	CASSEFEASGANVLTF	TGTGCCAGCAGTGAATTCGAAGCTTCTGGGGCCAACGTCCTGACTTTC
once	TRBV28	TRBD1	TRBJ1-2	CASRTTGGDNYGYTF	TGTGCCAGCAGGACAACAGGGGGAGACAACTATGGCTACACCTTC
.	TRBV15	.	TRBJ2-1	CATSRDKTSSWQFF	TGTGCCACCAGCAGAGATAAAACCTCTTCGTGGCAGTTCTTC
.	TRBV28	.	TRBJ1-2	CASSLPGDGYGYTF	TGTGCCAGCAGTTTGCCCGGAGATGGTTATGGCTACACCTTC
once	TRBV6-5	TRBD2	TRBJ2-1	CASSSSSGGYNEQFF	TGTGCCAGCAGTTCCTCTAGCGGGGGTTACAATGAGCAGTTCTTC
.	TRBV13	.	TRBJ1-4	CASSLGSYEKLFF	TGTGCCAGCAGCTTAGGCTCTTATGAAAAACTGTTTTTT
.	TRBV5-1	.	TRBJ2-1	CASSLQGPIYNEQFF	TGCGCCAGCAGCCTCCAGGGGCCGATTTACAATGAGCAGTTCTTC
once	TRBV7-2	.	TRBJ1-1	CASSLQGSGTEAFF	TGTGCCAGCAGCTTACAGGGTTCAGGCACTGAAGCTTTCTTT
.	TRBV7-9	.	TRBJ1-1	CASSSAQTEAFF	TGTGCCAGCAGCTCAGCTCAGACTGAAGCTTTCTTT
.	TRBV7-3	.	TRBJ2-2	CASTPLGGARAGELFF	TGTGCCAGCACCCCCCTGGGGGGGGCTAGGGCCGGGGAGCTGTTTTTT
.	TRBV27	.	TRBJ1-2	CASSSGTYIGGGYTF	TGTGCCAGCAGTTCGGGGACATATATTGGCGGGGGCTACACCTTC
.	TRBV2	.	TRBJ2-5	CASSGDRGLAGGKTQYF	TGTGCCAGCAGTGGGGACAGGGGGCTAGCGGGAGGAAAGACCCAGTACTTC
.	TRBV7-2	.	TRBJ2-3	CASSLRGGVGNTQYF	TGTGCCAGCAGCTTAAGGGGGGGTGTGGGGAATACGCAGTATTTT
.	TRBV27	.	TRBJ2-1	CASSPPSGAGIHEQFF	TGTGCCAGCAGTCCGCCTAGTGGGGCTGGGATTCATGAGCAGTTCTTC
.	TRBV6-5	.	TRBJ1-5	CASSYEVNQPQHF	TGTGCCAGCAGTTACGAAGTGAATCAGCCCCAGCATTTT
.	TRBV19	.	TRBJ2-5	CASSIDRGETQYF	TGTGCCAGTAGTATAGATCGGGGAGAGACCCAGTACTTC
.	TRBV5-1	.	TRBJ2-5	CASSTSTGPETQYF	TGCGCCAGCAGCACTTCGACGGGACCTGAGACCCAGTACTTC